Described below is a single T cell receptor beta chain sequence and its context. No antigen is known for it. One base away there is no much larger clone; base qualities are not given. This entry belongs to a study of T cells after yellow fever vaccination (dated by TCRdb to between 2019 and 2020). As for the study more broadly: The SMART-Seq v4 Ultra Low Input RNA kit was used to prepare libraries from fractions with low cell numbers. Two healthy male donors made up the cohort, one aged 18 to 29 years and the other aged 30 to 39 years. Blood samples were taken at several timepoints before and after primary and secondary immunization, and bulk PBMC replicates and cell subsets were isolated. Bulk TCR alpha and beta repertoires were sequenced longitudinally to track T-cell clones before and after primary and booster YFV17D yellow fever vaccination. Study-wide conclusions, independent of this receptor: Most clones expanded after primary vaccination (around 96% of CD4 and roughly 90% of CD8) were re-detected after the booster, suggesting that broad memory maintenance occurred. Only a couple of donors were included in the study, so the extent to which the findings can be generalized is limited. FACS-sorted repertoires could contain abundant contaminating clonotypes from the bulk population, so computational filtering was required. A small fraction of clonotypes showed up in both the CD4 and CD8 compartments, probably as a result of convergent recombination. The secondary T-cell response was found to be weaker but faster than the primary response, with a peak reached on day 5 rather than on day 15.

The treatment or condition label here, explained by the study, means: live attenuated yellow fever vaccine strain. Two biological replicates of bulk PBMCs were collected at each blood-draw timepoint. A standard Ficoll-Paque protocol was used to isolate PBMCs from peripheral blood. RNA was extracted with TriZol from bulk PBMCs, CD4 and CD8 fractions, and dextramer-positive and dextramer-negative fractions. TCR cDNA was synthesized by 5'RACE template switching, which introduced a universal primer site and unique molecular identifiers. Priming of cDNA synthesis was performed from both the TCR alpha and TCR beta constant segments. Two PCR steps were used to amplify libraries, with sample barcodes and sequencing adapters being added in the second step. Sequencing of libraries was performed on Illumina HiSeq 2500 (2x100 bp) or NovaSeq (2x150 bp). Per the source publication's procedure: Demultiplexing of reads and collapsing into UMI consensus sequences were performed with MIGEC, and V(D)J alignment was carried out with MiXCR. Vaccine-responding clonotypes were defined with edgeR using replicate PBMC samples, requiring FDR below 0.01 and a log2 fold change above 5 up to day 15. Each bulk clonotype received a CD4 or CD8 identity based on whether the sequenced CD4 or CD8 repertoire contained that clonotype at higher abundance. Using fastp at Q25 and MiXCR, TCRdb reprocessed the public reads and kept productive beta chains. Rows with a matching CDR3 protein are joined into one entry that keeps the most common DNA and genes. Clone size and V and J calls follow TCRdb, not the original study. The sample table contains 500,000 to 650,000 distinct CDR3 sequences; only one count was recorded for roughly 17% of them. The ten largest make up around a sixth of the sample.

The germline V gene sets CDR1 to SGHAT and CDR2 to FQNNGV. Relative to germline, V is missing 1 base and J is missing 6 bases, with 7 bases of the junction outside any gene match. The CDR3, cysteine through phenylalanine, is 15 amino acids long. Of all the DNA, just the CDR3 is kept, 45 bases in frame from base 1. The sequence links TRBV11-2 to TRBJ2-7; the junction holds 9 bases that match TRBD1. The TCR comes from a young man who received the YFV17D yellow fever vaccine. Specimen: PBMCs, collected 5 days after the first yellow fever vaccination. The CDR3 reads CASSLVAGQGGEQYF. The DNA is TGTGCCAGCAGCTTAGTCGCGGGACAGGGCGGCGAGCAGTACTTC.